This TCR beta chain was retrieved from a study of T cells in tuberculosis. Points from the study as a whole: Cases with active tuberculosis were adults, while controls were adolescents. The TCR-beta difference was not significant; alpha differences partly reflected length.

The data were produced by immunoSEQ multiplex PCR, yet TCRdb's version contains in-frame clones alone and is incomplete. This sample yields 25,000 to 35,000 clones, of which roughly 95% are seen a single time; approximately 2.5% belongs to the top ten. Notes on this clone: Its specificity is not known. Other DNA variants within this sample encode the same CDR3.

V was cut by 4 bases and J by 1 base, with 7 bases left in between. CDR3 length: 13 amino acids. The V gene's germline CDR1 is KGHSH and CDR2 LQKENI. V is TRBV18 and J is TRBJ1-1, with D possibly matching TRBD1 (5 bases). Sequenced: PBMCs. The TCR comes from a donor aged 10-30 years with latent tuberculosis or without tuberculosis infection. CDR3 DNA sequence: TGTGCCAGCTCACGGGGGGGGAACACTGAAGCTTTCTTT. The encoded protein is CASSRGGNTEAFF. Looking up the rest from reference TRBV18 and TRBJ1-1 gives the full variable domain: NAGVMQNPRHLVRRRGQEARLRCSPMKGHSHVYWYRQLPEEGLKFMVYLQKENIIDESGMPKERFSAEFPKEGPSILRIQQVVRGDSAAYFCASSRGGNTEAFFGQGTRLTVV.